The present TCR beta chain was sequenced within a study of cytomegalovirus exposure and HLA in healthy donors. The study's findings and limits: HLA-A and HLA-B allele assignments for most subjects were reportedly predicted accurately using TCR beta sequences.

About this clone: Its target is unknown.

Germline V lookup: CDR1 SGHAT, CDR2 FQNNGV. The CDR3 length is 16 residues. With 1 base removed from V and 2 bases from J, the gap between germline ends came to 13 bases. It was with 60 Vbeta and 13 Jbeta primers that the PCR ran. The method was immunoSEQ multiplex PCR; TCRdb's version includes in-frame clones alone and lacks a portion of them. The sample holds 50,000 or so clones, less than 75% seen once. The V gene is TRBV11-2, the J gene TRBJ2-3; weak D call: TRBD2 (6 bases). The sequence came from a man between 25 and 39 years old in good health and CMV-seronegative. The source material was PBMCs. CDR3 sequence (DNA): TGTGCCAGCAGCTTAGGGGCAGGAGGGCACACAGATACGCAGTATTTT. Protein: CASSLGAGGHTDTQYF.